This T cell receptor (beta chain) emerged from a study of blood T cell repertoires in COVID-19. In the original processing: Amplified reference gene primers provided the basis for estimating nucleated cell counts. The assay was immunoSEQ multiplex PCR, and TCRdb's table has in-frame clones only and misses some. V and J calls and clone size are given by that table; D and trimming were obtained from the DNA. The table lists around 210,000 clones, roughly 90% of them singletons. The CDR3 totals 17 residues. V was clipped by 8 bases and J by 6 bases; unmatched bases: 15. Germline CDR1 MNHEY, CDR2 SMNVEV (reference sequence). Cohort assignment relied on participant-reported clinical history. All recovered Cohort 3 donors got two negative PCRs, got clearance, or saw symptom resolution.

The TCR sequence derives from a woman under 30 who had recovered from COVID-19. Input material: PBMCs or T cells enriched from blood (not recorded which). This sequence joins TRBV27 and TRBJ2-1; 11 positions agree with TRBD2. Here the CDR3 reads CASGLDSGLAGANEQFF. The CDR3 bases are TGTGCCAGCGGACTGGACAGCGGACTAGCGGGTGCCAATGAGCAGTTCTTC.